Listed below are T cell receptor beta chains from one sample, sequenced in a study of cytomegalovirus exposure and HLA in healthy donors. The protocol was immunoSEQ multiplex PCR, while the TCRdb copy is restricted to in-frame clones and leaves out a portion. The sample has 84,000 or so clones, around four fifths seen once; the top ten hold 1.3% to 1.5%. The specimen was PBMCs. These receptors were collected from a male donor in good health and CMV-seronegative. The CDR3 runs from the conserved cysteine through the conserved F or W. A D gene is named only where the DNA matches it firmly. A clone size is listed for some rows: how often the clone was seen (once, few, many), or a class if it is expanded.

v_gene	abundance	j_gene	d_gene	CDR3nt	CDR3aa
TRBV7-2	once	TRBJ1-5	-	TGTGCCAGCAGTGGGGCAGGGGTCGGTCAGCCCCAGCATTTT	CASSGAGVGQPQHF
TRBV19	-	TRBJ2-7	TRBD1	TGTGCCAGTAGTATAGGGACAGGGGGCCCACGGGAGCAGTACTTC	CASSIGTGGPREQYF
TRBV6-6	few	TRBJ1-3	-	TGTGCCAGCAGTTTTCAAAACACCATATATTTT	CASSFQNTIYF
TRBV9	-	TRBJ1-3	-	TGTGCCAGCAGCGTTAGCACCCAGGGTAGTGGAAACACCATATATTTT	CASSVSTQGSGNTIYF
TRBV7-8	-	TRBJ1-2	-	TGTGCCAGCAGCGGCGGCAGGGCTAACTATGGCTACACCTTC	CASSGGRANYGYTF
TRBV20-1	-	TRBJ2-7	-	TGCAGTGCTCTCGCCAGGGTCGAGCAGTACTTC	CSALARVEQYF
TRBV19	-	TRBJ1-4	-	TGTGCCAGTACAGAGGACAGAACTAATGAAAAACTGTTTTTT	CASTEDRTNEKLFF
TRBV19	-	TRBJ1-1	-	TGTGCCAGTAACCCCGGGGATCGTTACTTGGGCGGAGCTTTCTTT	CASNPGDRYLGGAFF
TRBV5-8	-	TRBJ2-1	TRBD2	TGTGCCAGCAGCTTGAGACTAGCGGGAGACAATGAGCAGTTCTTC	CASSLRLAGDNEQFF
TRBV14	-	TRBJ1-1	TRBD1	TGTGCCAGCAGCCAAGGGTATGGACAGGGGGCCCGGAACACTGAAGCTTTCTTT	CASSQGYGQGARNTEAFF
TRBV6-5	-	TRBJ1-1	TRBD1	TGTGCCAGCCTGACAGGGGCACACACTGAAGCTTTCTTT	CASLTGAHTEAFF
TRBV18	few	TRBJ2-7	TRBD2	TGTGCCAGCTCATCGAACGCGGGAGGGCCGTATGAGCAGTACTTC	CASSSNAGGPYEQYF
TRBV11-2	-	TRBJ2-7	TRBD2	TGTGCCAGCAGCACCCGATGGGCGGGGGGTCACTACGAGCAGTACTTC	CASSTRWAGGHYEQYF
TRBV30	-	TRBJ1-4	TRBD1	TGTGCCTGGGATACAGGGGGGACTAATGAAAAACTGTTTTTT	CAWDTGGTNEKLFF
TRBV9	-	TRBJ2-7	TRBD1	TGTGCCAGCAGCAAGGGACAGGGGGCGCTTACGTCCTACGAGCAGTACTTC	CASSKGQGALTSYEQYF
TRBV18	-	TRBJ1-1	TRBD1	TGTGCCAGCTCACCAATAGGACAGGGGACTGAAGCTTTCTTT	CASSPIGQGTEAFF
TRBV6-6	-	TRBJ2-7	-	TGTGCCAGCAGTTACTCGAAGCCCCCACGGGGTGAGCAGTACTTC	CASSYSKPPRGEQYF
TRBV27	once	TRBJ1-2	TRBD1	TGTGCCAGCAGTTTTGCCGGACAGGGGGCAAGTGGCTACACCTTC	CASSFAGQGASGYTF
TRBV5-1	once	TRBJ1-4	-	TGCGCCAGCAGCGCAGGTACCGCAACTAATGAAAAACTGTTTTTT	CASSAGTATNEKLFF
TRBV7-9	-	TRBJ1-2	TRBD1	TGTGCCAGCAGCCGGACAGGGCTCTATGGCTACACCTTC	CASSRTGLYGYTF
TRBV7-9	-	TRBJ2-7	TRBD1	TGTGCCAGCAGCTCTGGGACAGGGGGCGGCTCCTACGAGCAGTACTTC	CASSSGTGGGSYEQYF
TRBV14	-	TRBJ2-1	TRBD2	TGTGCCAGCAGCCAACCGTGGACTAGCGGGAGTATGACCGATGAGCAGTTCTTC	CASSQPWTSGSMTDEQFF
TRBV5-6	-	TRBJ1-1	-	TGTGCCAGCAGCACACGCCAGAACACTGAAGCTTTCTTT	CASSTRQNTEAFF
TRBV21-1	-	TRBJ1-1	-	TGTGCCAGCAGCAAGGGAAGGGGAACTGAAGCTTTCTTT	CASSKGRGTEAFF
TRBV5-1	-	TRBJ1-5	TRBD1	TGCGCCAGCAGCTTGGGGGACAGAAATCAGCCCCAGCATTTT	CASSLGDRNQPQHF
TRBV4-3	-	TRBJ2-5	TRBD2	TGCGCCAGCAGCCTAACCGGCGGCGGGGGGCGTCCCCAAGAGACCCAGTACTTC	CASSLTGGGGRPQETQYF
TRBV7-2	-	TRBJ1-1	-	TGTGCCAGCAGCTCCCAGGTGAGCACTGAAGCTTTCTTT	CASSSQVSTEAFF
TRBV11-2	-	TRBJ2-6	-	TGTGCCAGCAGCCTCCAGGGCCTTCTGAGCTCTGGGGCCAACGTCCTGACTTTC	CASSLQGLLSSGANVLTF
TRBV14	-	TRBJ2-7	-	TGTGCCAGCAGCCAAGATGCGGACGAGCAGTACTTC	CASSQDADEQYF
TRBV4-3	-	TRBJ2-3	TRBD1	TGCGCCAGCAGCCAAGATCCCGGCGGGACAGGGGGAGATACGCAGTATTTT	CASSQDPGGTGGDTQYF
TRBV6-5	-	TRBJ1-1	-	TGTGCCAGCAGTCCTGTCTCCAGCCCGGGAGCTTTCTTT	CASSPVSSPGAFF
TRBV7-2	few	TRBJ1-4	TRBD1	TGTGCCAGCAGCTTACTGAGGGGGCAGGGGACTAATGAAAAACTGTTTTTT	CASSLLRGQGTNEKLFF
TRBV6-1	few	TRBJ1-2	TRBD1	TGTGCCAGCAGGGGGGACAGGGTGTCCTATGGCTACACCTTC	CASRGDRVSYGYTF
TRBV28	-	TRBJ1-5	TRBD1	TGTGCCAGCAGCCCATTACTGGACAGGGGCCTTTTTTCTAGCAATCAGCCCCAGCATTTT	CASSPLLDRGLFSSNQPQHF
TRBV7-9	-	TRBJ2-3	-	TGTGCCAGCAGCTTAGACAGGGCAGCAGATACGCAGTATTTT	CASSLDRAADTQYF
TRBV29-1	-	TRBJ1-4	-	TGCAGCGTCCTTAAGGAGGCAACTAATGAAAAACTGTTTTTT	CSVLKEATNEKLFF
TRBV5-1	few	TRBJ2-6	TRBD1	TGCGCCAGCAGCTTGGGGGTGACAGGGATTAGCATCTCTGGGGCCAACGTCCTGACTTTC	CASSLGVTGISISGANVLTF